These T cell receptor beta chains were read from a single sample in a study of early T cells in non-severe SARS-CoV-2 infection. TCRdb redid the calling of the 5' RACE reads with MiXCR, one entry per CDR3 protein. The sample yields 70,000 or so distinct CDR3 sequences, around 9.9% seen once. Sequenced: whole blood. These receptors all stem from an adult who was a healthcare worker with PCR-confirmed SARS-CoV-2 infection or an uninfected control (not recorded which). The CDR3 runs from the conserved cysteine through the conserved F or W. A D gene is named only where the DNA matches it firmly. Not every row has a clone size; where given, it reads once, few, many or a size class.

TRBD1	TRBV25-1	few	TRBJ2-2	TGTGCCAGCAGTGTGAAAGCTGGGCAGGGGGCGTTGGACGGGGAGCTGTTTTTT	CASSVKAGQGALDGELFF
TRBD1	TRBV3-1	NA	TRBJ2-1	TGTGCCAGCAGCCAACGGACAGGATCCAATGAGCAGTTCTTC	CASSQRTGSNEQFF
NA	TRBV11-2	NA	TRBJ1-1	TGTGCCAGCAGCTTATCCCTCACTGAAGCTTTCTTT	CASSLSLTEAFF
TRBD2	TRBV20-1	many	TRBJ2-7	TGCAGTGCTAGAGCGACTAGCGGGAGGATCAACGAGCAGTACTTC	CSARATSGRINEQYF
NA	TRBV12-3/TRBV12-4	NA	TRBJ2-2	TGTGCCAGCAGCAGACAGGCCACCGGGGAGCTGTTTTTT	CASSRQATGELFF
NA	TRBV4-1	few	TRBJ2-7	TGCGCCAGCAGCCAAGCGCAAAGCGGATACGAGCAGTACTTC	CASSQAQSGYEQYF
TRBD2	TRBV6-2/TRBV6-3	few	TRBJ2-2	TGTGCCAGCAGTTTCTCTCTAGCGGGAGGGCCGGACACCGGGGAGCTGTTTTTT	CASSFSLAGGPDTGELFF
TRBD1	TRBV19	NA	TRBJ2-7	TGTGCCAGTCGGGGACAGGGAAACTCCTACGAGCAGTACTTC	CASRGQGNSYEQYF
TRBD1	TRBV6-1	many	TRBJ2-5	TGTGCCAGCAGGGACAGACAGGGGCTGGGGGAGACCCAGTACTTC	CASRDRQGLGETQYF
NA	TRBV5-1	many	TRBJ2-1	TGCGCCAGCAGCTTGGTCCAACAGGGCAATGAGCAGTTCTTC	CASSLVQQGNEQFF
TRBD2	TRBV19	few	TRBJ2-5	TGTGCCAGTAGACAGGTTAGCGGGGGAGAGACCCAGTACTTC	CASRQVSGGETQYF
TRBD2	TRBV5-4	few	TRBJ2-7	TGTGCCAGCCACGTGGCGGGGGAACCCTACGAGCAGTACTTC	CASHVAGEPYEQYF
NA	TRBV29-1	few	TRBJ2-5	TGCAGCGTTGAATTGGGGGGGACAGCACAAGAGACCCAGTACTTC	CSVELGGTAQETQYF
NA	TRBV6-5	many	TRBJ2-2	TGTGCCAGCAGAAACCCGGGACTGGTAAACACCGGGGAGCTGTTTTTT	CASRNPGLVNTGELFF
NA	TRBV7-9	NA	TRBJ2-2	TGTGCCAGCATGGGGGAGTCGACCGGGGAGCTGTTTTTT	CASMGESTGELFF
TRBD2	TRBV2	many	TRBJ2-7	TGTGCCAGCAGTGCCGGGACTAGCCTTGACGAGCAGTACTTC	CASSAGTSLDEQYF
NA	TRBV21-1	few	TRBJ2-4	TGTGCCAGCAGCGGCGGAGGGAACATTCAGTACTTC	CASSGGGNIQYF
TRBD1	TRBV28	few	TRBJ2-1	TGTGCCAGCAGTTTCTGGGACAGGAGCTCCTACAATGAGCAGTTCTTC	CASSFWDRSSYNEQFF
NA	TRBV4-3	many	TRBJ2-1	TGCGCCAGCAGCCAAGATTTTGGGGTCTTCTATACGTTC	CASSQDFGVFYTF
NA	TRBV5-1	NA	TRBJ2-3	TGCGCCAGCAGCTTGAGGCATCCGACTACTGATACGCAGTATTTT	CASSLRHPTTDTQYF
NA	TRBV29-1	NA	TRBJ2-7	TGCAGCGTTGAAGACGGGTACCCCTTCGAGCAGTACTTC	CSVEDGYPFEQYF
NA	TRBV25-1	NA	TRBJ2-7	TGTGCCAGCAGTCGAGACGGGGCCCTCTACGAGCAGTACTTC	CASSRDGALYEQYF
NA	TRBV12-3/TRBV12-4	NA	TRBJ2-1	TGTGCCAGCAGCCCCATCAGGAATGAGCAGTTCTTC	CASSPIRNEQFF
TRBD2	TRBV28	NA	TRBJ2-4	TGTGCCAGCAGTTCTCGACTAGCGGGAATAAACATTCAGTACTTC	CASSSRLAGINIQYF
NA	TRBV28	many	TRBJ2-7	TGTGCCAGCAGCCCACCAACAGTATCCTACGAGCAGTACTTC	CASSPPTVSYEQYF
NA	TRBV28	many	TRBJ1-1	TGTGCCAGCAGTTCCGGGACAAGCGCGACTGAAGCTTTCTTT	CASSSGTSATEAFF
NA	TRBV20-1	NA	TRBJ1-6	TGCAGTGCCGCCCTTACACAAACGGATTCACCCCTCCACTTT	CSAALTQTDSPLHF
NA	TRBV14	NA	TRBJ2-1	TGTGCCAGCAGCCAAAACCTCCACAATGAGCAGTTCTTC	CASSQNLHNEQFF
NA	TRBV3-1	few	TRBJ2-2	TGTGCCAGCAGCCAAGGAACTATCCTGGCCTACAACACCGGGGAGCTGTTTTTT	CASSQGTILAYNTGELFF
NA	TRBV28	many	TRBJ2-4	TGTGCCAGCAGGGTAGCGGCCAGCCTTGCCAAAAACATTCAGTACTTC	CASRVAASLAKNIQYF
NA	TRBV7-2	NA	TRBJ2-1	TGTGCCAGCACTCGAAGGAGTGAGCAGTTCTTC	CASTRRSEQFF
NA	TRBV4-3	few	TRBJ1-5	TGCGCCAGCAGCCAGTTGCGTAGTAGGGATCAGCCCCAGCATTTT	CASSQLRSRDQPQHF
NA	TRBV14	many	TRBJ2-7	TGTGCCAGCAGCCGGGGCCAAGCCTACGAGCAGTACTTC	CASSRGQAYEQYF
NA	TRBV3-1	many	TRBJ2-7	TGTGCCAGCAGCCTTGCAGGGAACGAGCAGTACTTC	CASSLAGNEQYF
TRBD2	TRBV18	NA	TRBJ2-5	TGTGCCAGCTCACCGGGAGCGGGGCAAGAGACCCAGTACTTC	CASSPGAGQETQYF
NA	TRBV7-9	NA	TRBJ1-1	TGTGCCAGCAGCTTAGCCTCGGCAGGGGCGAGGCTTGAAGCTTTCTTT	CASSLASAGARLEAFF
NA	TRBV7-2	NA	TRBJ2-3	TGTGCCAGCAGCTTAGTGGGGGTCGGCGGGACCCCCCGCACAGATACGCAGTATTTT	CASSLVGVGGTPRTDTQYF
NA	TRBV10-3	NA	TRBJ1-5	TGTGCCATCAGTGAGTCCTCCAGTCAGCCCCAGCATTTT	CAISESSSQPQHF
TRBD1	TRBV28	NA	TRBJ2-7	TGTGCCAGCAGAACTCGGGACAGGATATCTTTGGAGCAGTACTTC	CASRTRDRISLEQYF
NA	TRBV5-1	NA	TRBJ2-4	TGCGCCAGCAGCTTGGTGGGGGGAGCAGACATTCAGTACTTC	CASSLVGGADIQYF
TRBD1	TRBV12-3/TRBV12-4	NA	TRBJ1-1	TGTGCCAGCAGTGGGACAGGGAGAGGCACTGAAGCTTTCTTT	CASSGTGRGTEAFF
NA	TRBV12-3/TRBV12-4	NA	TRBJ2-7	TGTGCCAGCAGTCCAGAGCGGGCGGAGGGCGAGCAGTACTTC	CASSPERAEGEQYF
NA	TRBV9	many	TRBJ2-3	TGTGCCAGCAGCGTAGGCAGCACAGATACGCAGTATTTT	CASSVGSTDTQYF
TRBD1	TRBV11-2	many	TRBJ1-4	TGTGCCAGCAGCTTAGGACAGGGGGAAAAACTGTTTTTT	CASSLGQGEKLFF
NA	TRBV3-1	few	TRBJ2-2	TGTGCCAGCAGTCCCGGGACAACAAACACCGGGGAGCTGTTTTTT	CASSPGTTNTGELFF
NA	TRBV5-1	NA	TRBJ1-3	TGCGCCAGCAGCCTACAATCCGGGACAACTGGAAACACCATATATTTT	CASSLQSGTTGNTIYF
TRBD2	TRBV7-9	few	TRBJ2-7	TGTGCCAGCAGCCTATCGGGACTAGAGCTCGGCTACGAGCAGTACTTC	CASSLSGLELGYEQYF
NA	TRBV6-5	NA	TRBJ2-1	TGTGCCAGCAGTTACTCCGCTAGAGGCAATGAGCAGTTCTTC	CASSYSARGNEQFF
NA	TRBV2	few	TRBJ2-1	TGTGCCAGCAGTGAAGAGGCAGGGGGGACTGGAAATGAGCAGTTCTTC	CASSEEAGGTGNEQFF
TRBD1	TRBV29-1	few	TRBJ2-3	TGCAGCGTTGAGACAGGGGCCCATAGCACAGATACGCAGTATTTT	CSVETGAHSTDTQYF
NA	TRBV20-1	many	TRBJ2-5	TGCAGTGCTAGAGAGGCCGGGACAGGGTACCTAGCGGGACAAGAGACCCAGTACTTC	CSAREAGTGYLAGQETQYF
NA	TRBV3-1	many	TRBJ1-5	TGTGCCAGCAGTTGGAGCAATCAGCCCCAGCATTTT	CASSWSNQPQHF
NA	TRBV20-1	many	TRBJ2-7	TGCAGTGCTAGAGATGGTCTGGGCTACGAGCAGTACTTC	CSARDGLGYEQYF
TRBD2	TRBV20-1	many	TRBJ2-7	TGCAGTGCTAGAGATCGGGCGGGAGGGCTTGCCTACGAGCAGTACTTC	CSARDRAGGLAYEQYF
TRBD2	TRBV24-1	many	TRBJ2-1	TGTGCCACCAGCCCCCATAGCGGGCTCGGGAAGAATGAGCAGTTCTTC	CATSPHSGLGKNEQFF